This TCR beta chain originates from a study of blood T cells in healthy people across ages. Study results and limitations: Observed TCR beta diversity per million T cells went down as age went up. This fall followed a roughly linear course with age. Total diversity from one million sequenced T cells was likely underestimated.

V lost 5 bases to trimming and J lost 7 bases, with 18 bases between them. CDR3 length: 15 residues. CDR1 and CDR2 from the germline V gene are SGHAT and FQNNGV. Worth noting for this clonotype: Its antigen is still unknown.

The authors ran a second PCR of roughly 6 to 12 cycles using a sample-barcoded 5' primer and a J-beta primer mix. TCRdb ran MiXCR on the 5' RACE reads and lists one entry per CDR3 protein. Of around 1,700,000 distinct CDR3 sequences in the sample, over 25% are singletons; the top ten hold roughly 8%. The rearrangement links TRBV11-2 to TRBJ2-1, with D perhaps assigned TRBD1 or TRBD2 (6 bases each). The receptor was derived from a woman aged 30 to 39 in good health. Specimen: blood. The CDR3 is CASSPMRGHENEQFF. The CDR3 bases are TGTGCCAGCAGCCCAATGCGGGGACACGAAAATGAGCAGTTCTTC.